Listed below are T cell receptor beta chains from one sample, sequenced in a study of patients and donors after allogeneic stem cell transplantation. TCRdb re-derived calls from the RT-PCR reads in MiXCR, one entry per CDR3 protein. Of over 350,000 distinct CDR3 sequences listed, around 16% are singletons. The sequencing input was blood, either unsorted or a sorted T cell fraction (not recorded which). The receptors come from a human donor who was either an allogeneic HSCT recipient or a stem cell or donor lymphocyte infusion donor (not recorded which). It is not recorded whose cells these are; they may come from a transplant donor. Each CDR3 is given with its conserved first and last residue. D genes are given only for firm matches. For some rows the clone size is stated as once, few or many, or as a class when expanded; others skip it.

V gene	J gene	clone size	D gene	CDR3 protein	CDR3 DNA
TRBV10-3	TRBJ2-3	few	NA	CAISESLDTQYF	TGTGCCATCAGTGAGTCGCTAGATACGCAGTATTTT
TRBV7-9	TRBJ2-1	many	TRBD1	CASSPGTGTNNEQFF	TGTGCCAGCAGCCCAGGGACAGGGACCAACAATGAGCAGTTCTTC
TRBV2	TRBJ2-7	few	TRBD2	CASSRSGVLAYEQYF	TGTGCCAGCAGTCGTAGCGGGGTGCTCGCCTACGAGCAGTACTTC
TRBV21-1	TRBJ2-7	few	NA	CARPPPAGGLYEQYF	TGTGCCAGGCCACCGCCAGCGGGAGGCCTTTACGAGCAGTACTTC
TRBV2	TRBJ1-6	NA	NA	CASTPRWGQINNSPLHF	TGTGCCAGCACTCCCAGGTGGGGGCAGATAAATAATTCACCCCTCCACTTT
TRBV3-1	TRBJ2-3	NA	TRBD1	CASSQRDRVADTQYF	TGTGCCAGCAGCCAAAGGGACAGGGTCGCAGATACGCAGTATTTT
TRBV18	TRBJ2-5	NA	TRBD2	CASSPLPSGEETQYF	TGTGCCAGCTCACCACTCCCTAGCGGGGAAGAGACCCAGTACTTC
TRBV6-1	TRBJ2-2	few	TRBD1	CASSKQGASGELFF	TGTGCCAGCAGTAAACAGGGGGCGTCCGGGGAGCTGTTTTTT
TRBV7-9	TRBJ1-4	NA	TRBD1	CASSSGQGLNEKLFF	TGTGCCAGCAGCTCGGGACAGGGCCTGAATGAAAAACTGTTTTTT
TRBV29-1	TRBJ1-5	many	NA	CSVGAGENQPQHF	TGCAGCGTTGGAGCGGGGGAGAATCAGCCCCAGCATTTT
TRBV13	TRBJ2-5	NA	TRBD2	CASSLGTSGGQTQTQYF	TGTGCCAGCAGCTTGGGAACTAGCGGGGGTCAGACGCAGACCCAGTACTTC
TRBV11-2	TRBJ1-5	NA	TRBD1	CASSSYRDRNQPQHF	TGTGCCAGCAGCTCCTATCGGGACAGAAATCAGCCCCAGCATTTT
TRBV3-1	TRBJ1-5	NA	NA	CASSQEFYDQPQHF	TGTGCCAGCAGCCAAGAGTTTTACGATCAGCCCCAGCATTTT
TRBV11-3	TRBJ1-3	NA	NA	CASSLGFMGREGNTIYF	TGTGCCAGCAGCTTAGGTTTTATGGGGCGAGAAGGAAACACCATATATTTT
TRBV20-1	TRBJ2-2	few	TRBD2	CSATSGSISGELFF	TGCAGTGCTACTAGCGGGAGTATTTCCGGGGAGCTGTTTTTT
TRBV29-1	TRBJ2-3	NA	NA	CSVNSGTSTDTQYF	TGCAGCGTTAACAGCGGCACTAGCACAGATACGCAGTATTTT
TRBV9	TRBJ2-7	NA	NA	CASSVATGEAGEQYF	TGTGCCAGCAGCGTAGCGACGGGAGAGGCGGGCGAGCAGTACTTC
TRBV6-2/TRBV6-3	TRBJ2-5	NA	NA	CASSHPQGRETQYF	TGTGCCAGCAGCCATCCCCAGGGAAGAGAGACCCAGTACTTC
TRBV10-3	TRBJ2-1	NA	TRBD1	CAISESRDRTYNEQFF	TGTGCCATCAGTGAGTCGAGGGACAGAACCTACAATGAGCAGTTCTTC
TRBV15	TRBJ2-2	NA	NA	CATSPANTGELFF	TGTGCCACCAGCCCAGCGAACACCGGGGAGCTGTTTTTT
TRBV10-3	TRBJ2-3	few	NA	CAIMGPQTDTQYF	TGTGCCATCATGGGACCTCAGACAGATACGCAGTATTTT
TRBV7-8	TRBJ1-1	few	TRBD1	CASSVRFRGQRDTEAFF	TGTGCCAGCAGCGTTAGGTTCAGGGGGCAGCGCGACACTGAAGCTTTCTTT